The 23 T cell receptor beta chains below were found in one sample sequenced in a study of ipilimumab plus nivolumab after autologous stem cell transplantation (dated by TCRdb to about 2021). The library was obtained by the immunoSEQ multiplex PCR assay. TCRdb obtained this table from immuneACCESS and retained in-frame rearrangements with V and J assigned. These tables miss some clones; where compared with another copy, unresolved V genes account for less than half of the shortfall, and the remainder is unexplained. Present in this sample are fewer than 25,000 clones, roughly 80% of which were seen just once. The biggest ten clones account for roughly a quarter of the sample. The sequencing used PBMCs, collected in a trial of ipilimumab plus nivolumab as post-transplant consolidation. The receptors derive from a male donor with diffuse large B-cell lymphoma.

V usage is TRBV6-1 and J usage is TRBJ2-5, with D perhaps matching TRBD2 (5 bases). V lost 2 bases and J lost 6, with 16 bases in between. Germline CDR1 MNHNS, CDR2 SASEGT. The length of the CDR3 is 15 residues. CDR3 bases: TGTGCCAGCAGTGAAAATAGGGCCAGCGGTAAGACCCAGTACTTC. Protein sequence: CASSENRASGKTQYF.

The gene calls are TRBV29-1 and TRBJ2-7; D gene ambiguous. CDR1 SQVTM and CDR2 ANQGSEA come from the germline V gene. This CDR3 contains 10 residues. V was pared by 4 bases and J by 5 bases, with 6 bases between. CDR3 bases: TGCAGCGTTGTCCAGCACGAGCAGTACTTC. Its protein is CSVVQHEQYF.

This chain connects TRBV13 to TRBJ1-1; 9 nucleotides align to TRBD1. Per germline, CDR1 PRHDT and CDR2 FYEKMQ (reference sequence). The V segment lost 4 bases and the J segment 0 bases; nucleotides outside the gene matches: 6. This CDR3 comprises 16 residues. CDR3 loop: CASSSRTGVMNTEAFF. The CDR3 DNA follows: TGTGCCAGCAGCTCTCGGACAGGGGTAATGAACACTGAAGCTTTCTTT.

CDR3 region: CASSPADSTYNEQFF. The CDR3 nucleotides are TGTGCCAGCTCACCAGCGGACTCGACCTACAATGAGCAGTTCTTC. The J gene is TRBJ2-1, the V gene TRBV18, with D perhaps TRBD2 (5 bases). From germline, CDR1 is KGHSH and CDR2 LQKENI. The CDR3 is made up of 15 amino acids. V was pared by 2 bases and J by 2 bases, with 10 bases between.

V is TRBV7-9 and J is TRBJ1-4; 7 nucleotides align to TRBD1. CDR1 is SEHNR, CDR2 FQNEAQ, per germline (reference sequence). The CDR3 length is 14 residues. Germline trimming cut 5 bases from V and 4 bases from J; bases unmatched to any gene: 4. The CDR3 nucleotides are TGTGCCAGCAGCCCGGGACAGTTTAATGAAAAACTGTTTTTT. This codes for CASSPGQFNEKLFF.

This clone occurred a few times. The rearrangement links TRBV5-8 to TRBJ1-5, with D tentatively TRBD1 (6 bases). CDR3 length: 16 amino acids. Looked up from germline, CDR1 is SGHTS and CDR2 is YDEGEE. Trimming took off 1 base at V and 6 bases at J, with 17 bases between the two ends. CDR3 protein: CASSLNPGGIGQPQHF. The CDR3 DNA is TGTGCCAGCAGCTTGAACCCGGGGGGCATCGGTCAGCCCCAGCATTTT.

The J gene is TRBJ1-1, the V gene TRBV14; no firm D call. Germline CDR1 is SGHDN and CDR2 is FVKESK. V lost 0 bases, J lost 11 bases, and 13 bases lay in between. The CDR3 sequence is 13 residues long. The CDR3, as DNA: TGTGCCAGCAGCCAAGATTCGGGGAGATTGGCTTTCTTT. This gives the protein CASSQDSGRLAFF.

The chain employs TRBV12-5 and TRBJ2-3; 8 positions match TRBD1. Unmatched junction bases numbered 5, after V lost 3 bases and J lost 3 bases. This CDR3 has 15 amino acids. Germline CDR1 LGHNT, CDR2 FRNRAP. Here the CDR3 DNA reads TGTGCTAGTGGTTTCCCCGGACAGGGAACAGATACGCAGTATTTT. Encoded protein: CASGFPGQGTDTQYF.

This clone was observed at least ten times. The same CDR3 arises from other DNA sequences in this sample as well. This sequence joins TRBV7-2 and TRBJ2-7; 12 bases are shared with TRBD2. CDR1 and CDR2 from the germline V gene are SGHTA and FQGNSA. The CDR3 is 14 residues long. The junction had 1 base not matched to a gene; V was cut back by 5 bases and J by 2 bases. The CDR3 sequence is CASSRLAGAYEQYF. In DNA, the CDR3 is TGTGCCAGCAGCCGACTAGCGGGGGCCTACGAGCAGTACTTC.

There are a few counts of this clone. V usage is TRBV5-1 and J usage is TRBJ2-5; a weak D match, TRBD1 (6 bases). The V and J ends lost 8 bases and 0 bases respectively, with 8 bases between them. Germline V gene data show CDR1 as SGHRS and CDR2 as YFSETQ. The length of the CDR3 is 12 residues. The DNA of the CDR3 is TGCGCCAGTAGGGACAACCAAGAGACCCAGTACTTC. Amino acid sequence: CASRDNQETQYF.

As regards this clone: Within the sample, other DNA sequences also encode this same CDR3. This rearrangement joins TRBV7-9 to TRBJ2-7; the match to TRBD1 covers 7 bases. The CDR3 loop spans 13 amino acids. V lost 3 bases and J lost 3; bases outside the gene matches: 2. Germline V lookup: CDR1 SEHNR, CDR2 FQNEAQ (reference sequence). CDR3 region: CASSLGQNYEQYF. The CDR3 DNA sequence: TGTGCCAGCAGCTTGGGACAGAACTACGAGCAGTACTTC.

The CDR3 here is CASRALGTEAFF. CDR3 sequence (DNA): TGTGCCAGTAGAGCCTTGGGCACTGAAGCTTTCTTT. V gene TRBV19 combines with J gene TRBJ1-1; D is unresolved. The V gene lost 6 bases and the J gene lost 4 bases, with 9 bases spanning the gap. CDR3 length: 12 amino acids. Germline CDR1 LNHDA, CDR2 SQIVND (reference sequence).

CDR3 bases: TGTGCCAGCAGTGAGGGACAGATAAACATGAACACTGAAGCTTTCTTT. Its translation is CASSEGQINMNTEAFF. The chain is built from TRBV2 and TRBJ1-1; 7 bases map to TRBD1. The CDR3 contains 16 residues. V trimming: 3 bases; J trimming: 0 bases; junction bases outside the gene matches: 7. CDR1 and CDR2 from the germline V gene are SNHLY and FYNNEI.

The chain recombines TRBV6-1 with TRBJ2-7, with D uncertain. This CDR3 is built from 16 residues. The V end lost 3 bases, the J end lost 3 bases, and 18 bases lay between the germline ends. From germline, CDR1 is MNHNS and CDR2 SASEGT. The CDR3 region is CASSDRHRALDYEQYF. CDR3 bases: TGTGCCAGCAGTGACCGTCACCGGGCTCTCGACTACGAGCAGTACTTC.

The genes are TRBV7-8 and TRBJ2-7; no reliable D call. Germline loops: CDR1 SGHVS, CDR2 FQNEAQ. V lost 5 bases and J 3 bases, leaving 17 bases between the germline ends. This CDR3 region has 15 residues. The DNA of the CDR3 is TGTGCCAGCAGCCCACGTGTAGGCTTGGACTACGAGCAGTACTTC. Translating gives CASSPRVGLDYEQYF.

The V gene is TRBV28, the J gene TRBJ2-7; 12 positions match TRBD2. This CDR3 contains 15 residues. Germline V gene data show CDR1 as MDHEN and CDR2 as SYDVKM. The ends lost 5 bases at V and 6 bases at J; junction bases unmatched: 8. CDR3 coding DNA: TGTGCCAGCAGTCGGACTAGCGGGACCACATCCGAGCAGTACTTC. It translates to CASSRTSGTTSEQYF.

The table lists this clone with many counts. The chain carries TRBV6-5 and TRBJ2-7, with a weak D call TRBD1 (6 bases). Germline V gene lookup returns CDR1 MNHEY and CDR2 SVGAGI. The CDR3 runs 14 residues. The V and J ends lost 9 bases and 2 bases respectively, with 17 bases between them. This chain's CDR3 is CASGGRGITYEQYF. The CDR3 nucleotides read TGTGCCAGTGGGGGTAGGGGGATTACCTACGAGCAGTACTTC.

The table lists this clone with a count of one. The chain carries TRBV5-4 and TRBJ2-1, with TRBD2 matching 16 bases. With 3 bases clipped from V and 9 bases from J, the junction kept 9 bases outside the gene matches. CDR1 and CDR2 (germline): SGHNT, YYREEE (reference sequence). This CDR3 region has 17 residues. The CDR3 loop reads CASSSAVGTSGRGEQFF. The CDR3 DNA sequence: TGTGCCAGCAGCTCGGCTGTCGGGACTAGCGGGAGGGGTGAGCAGTTCTTC.

This clone appeared a few times. CDR3 coding DNA: TGTGCCTGGAGTCAGTTGTGGAATCAGCCCCAGCATTTT. It yields the protein CAWSQLWNQPQHF. The V gene is TRBV30, the J gene TRBJ1-5; unclear D gene. This CDR3 has 13 residues. Germline V CDR1 and CDR2: GTSNPN, SVGIG (reference sequence). The V end lost 2 bases, the J end lost 4 bases, and 9 bases lay between the germline ends.

This sequence joins TRBV5-5 and TRBJ2-7; TRBD2 matches 8 bases. In germline, CDR1 is SGHKS, CDR2 YYEKEE (reference sequence). The ends lost 3 bases at V and 6 bases at J; junction bases unmatched: 8. The CDR3 is 14 amino acids. CDR3 bases: TGTGCCAGCAGCTACTTGGGACTAGAGAGCGAGCAGTACTTC. Translation: CASSYLGLESEQYF.

The count of this clone is one. The chain uses TRBV6-5 and TRBJ2-7, with a possible D match to TRBD1 (6 bases). Germline assignment: CDR1 MNHEY and CDR2 SVGAGI. CDR3 length equals 14 residues. The germline V and J ends were trimmed by 6 bases and 4 bases, with 16 bases remaining between them. This CDR3 is CASRPRNRAYEQYF. The CDR3, as DNA: TGTGCCAGCAGACCCCGGAACAGGGCTTACGAGCAGTACTTC.

This chain joins TRBV19 and TRBJ2-2, with TRBD2 as a possible D gene (6 bases). Germline CDR1 reads LNHDA; CDR2 reads SQIVND (reference sequence). There are 14 residues in the CDR3. The V gene lost 6 bases and the J gene lost 8 bases, with 16 bases spanning the gap. CDR3: CASRGRASEGELFF. In DNA form, the CDR3 reads TGTGCCAGTAGGGGCAGAGCTAGCGAAGGGGAGCTGTTTTTT.

The J gene is TRBJ2-5, the V gene TRBV15; D is unresolved. Germline V gives CDR1 LNHNV, CDR2 YYDKDF (reference sequence). CDR3 length equals 16 residues. Trimming pared 4 bases from V and 5 bases from J, leaving 20 bases between. The DNA of the CDR3 is TGTGCCACCAGCAAAAAAATGGGTGGCTTCCTGGAGACCCAGTACTTC. Encoded protein: CATSKKMGGFLETQYF.